These T cell receptor beta chains were read from a single sample in a study of blood T cell repertoires in COVID-19. Only in-frame clones appear in the TCRdb table, and some are missing; sequencing was by immunoSEQ multiplex PCR. The repertoire holds roughly 50,000 clones, with over 75% as singletons. The sequenced sample was peripheral blood. The receptors were sampled from a human donor with active COVID-19. The donor label of this sample is uncertain. CDR3s include the opening cysteine and the closing phenylalanine or tryptophan. A D gene is named only where the DNA matches it firmly. Some rows have no size entry. The others give once, few or many, or a class for an expanded clone.

V,size,length,J,D,DNA,CDR3
TRBV7-2,-,15,TRBJ2-2,-,TGTGCCAGCAGCTTAGGGCCAGAAAGCACCGGGGAGCTGTTTTTT,CASSLGPESTGELFF
TRBV19,-,12,TRBJ1-1,TRBD1,TGTGCCAGTAGTCCCCGGACAGGAGAAGCTTTCTTT,CASSPRTGEAFF
TRBV15,-,12,TRBJ1-2,TRBD1,TGTGCCACCAGCAGACCGGGACAGGGCCACACCTTC,CATSRPGQGHTF
TRBV6-5,-,14,TRBJ1-2,-,TGTGCCAGCAGCGCCGAGTCCCGCACCTATGGCTACACCTTC,CASSAESRTYGYTF
TRBV21-1,-,16,TRBJ1-5,-,TGTGCCAGCGTCAAAGGGGGGGGTACTGGCAATCAGCCCCAGCATTTT,CASVKGGGTGNQPQHF
TRBV7-2,-,14,TRBJ1-5,-,TGTGCCAGCAGCTTAGCAGGGGTTGGGGAGCCCCAGCATTTT,CASSLAGVGEPQHF
TRBV7-9,-,14,TRBJ2-5,TRBD1,TGTGCCAGCAGCTTGATCACAGGGGGAGAGACCCAGTACTTC,CASSLITGGETQYF
TRBV5-1,-,15,TRBJ2-1,TRBD1,TGCGCCAGCAGCGAGGGGACAGGGAGCTACAATGAGCAGTTCTTC,CASSEGTGSYNEQFF
TRBV19,-,17,TRBJ2-2,TRBD1,TGTGCCAGTAGTACCTACCCGAAGGGACAGTACACCGGGGAGCTGTTTTTT,CASSTYPKGQYTGELFF
TRBV18,-,14,TRBJ1-3,-,TGTGCCAGCTCACCACCGGGGACTGGCGACACCATATATTTT,CASSPPGTGDTIYF
TRBV19,-,15,TRBJ2-3,TRBD1,TGTGCCAGTAGTAAACAGGGGATTGGGCCAGATACGCAGTATTTT,CASSKQGIGPDTQYF
TRBV7-9,-,15,TRBJ2-1,-,TGTGCCAGCAGTTTGGAGGCGAGCTCCTACAATGAGCAGTTCTTC,CASSLEASSYNEQFF
TRBV18,-,17,TRBJ2-5,TRBD2,TGTGCCAGCTCACCGATGCCGGGACTAGCGGGCCAAGAGACCCAGTACTTC,CASSPMPGLAGQETQYF
TRBV3-1/TRBV3-2,-,18,TRBJ1-2,TRBD1,TGTGCCAGCAGCCAAGACAGGGACAGGGGCACTTTCCACTATGGCTACACCTTC,CASSQDRDRGTFHYGYTF
TRBV5-4,few,14,TRBJ2-2,-,TGTGCCAGCAGCTTGGAGTTACAGGGAGGGGAGCTGTTTTTT,CASSLELQGGELFF
TRBV4-3,-,13,TRBJ2-1,TRBD1,TGCGCCAGCAGCCAAAACACAGGGGGCAAGCAGTTCTTC,CASSQNTGGKQFF
TRBV7-9,-,16,TRBJ1-6,TRBD1,TGTGCCAGCAGCTCAAACCTCGTAACAGGGGCTTCACCCCTCCACTTT,CASSSNLVTGASPLHF
TRBV6-2/TRBV6-3,-,13,TRBJ1-2,TRBD1,TGTGCCAGCAGTTCAGGACAGGGAGGAGGCTACACCTTC,CASSSGQGGGYTF
TRBV6-2/TRBV6-3,-,14,TRBJ2-7,-,TGTGCCAGCAGACCTCCGGGACAAGGTTACGAGCAGTACTTC,CASRPPGQGYEQYF
TRBV7-2,-,12,TRBJ1-2,-,TGTGCCAGCAGCTTAGACACAGGGAGTGACACCTTC,CASSLDTGSDTF
TRBV7-2,-,14,TRBJ2-7,-,TGTGCCAGCAGCTTAGGTCTCAGGATGGGCGAGCAGTACTTC,CASSLGLRMGEQYF
TRBV5-5,-,14,TRBJ1-1,-,TGTGCCAGCAGCGTCGGGGGGTTGAACACTGAAGCTTTCTTT,CASSVGGLNTEAFF
TRBV28,-,13,TRBJ1-6,-,TGTGCCATTCTCCGACAGACTAATTCACCCCTCCACTTT,CAILRQTNSPLHF
TRBV28,-,11,TRBJ1-3,-,TGTGCCAGCTCCCTTCGAAACACCATATATTTT,CASSLRNTIYF
TRBV7-8,-,11,TRBJ1-2,-,TGTGCCAGCCGGGGGTCTTTGGGCTACACCTTC,CASRGSLGYTF
TRBV19,-,16,TRBJ2-5,TRBD2,TGTGCCAGTAGTATACTCGCCCAGCGGGGGCAAGAGACCCAGTACTTC,CASSILAQRGQETQYF
TRBV10-3,-,14,TRBJ2-7,-,TGTGCCATCAGTTTATATGAGGAGAGCTACGAGCAGTACTTC,CAISLYEESYEQYF
TRBV27,-,14,TRBJ2-7,-,TGTGCCAGCAGTTTATCTAGGGGGAGAGGCGAGCAGTACTTC,CASSLSRGRGEQYF
TRBV27,once,14,TRBJ1-2,TRBD1,TGTGCCAGCAGCCCAGACAGGGCTGACTATGGCTACACCTTC,CASSPDRADYGYTF
TRBV6-5,-,15,TRBJ1-3,TRBD1,TGTGCCAGCACCCGAAACAGGGGGCGAGGAAACACCATATATTTT,CASTRNRGRGNTIYF
TRBV5-1,-,11,TRBJ2-7,-,TGCGCCAGCAGCTCTTTCTACGAGCAGTACTTC,CASSSFYEQYF
TRBV14,-,15,TRBJ2-1,-,TGTGCCAGCAGCCCCCGACGATCTCAGGTAAATGAGCAGTTCTTC,CASSPRRSQVNEQFF
TRBV5-1,-,15,TRBJ2-3,-,TGCGCCAGCAGCTACCAGGGGACCTATACAGATACGCAGTATTTT,CASSYQGTYTDTQYF
TRBV9,-,18,TRBJ2-1,-,TGTGCCAGCAGCTCAACTTTAGGGGTCGGAAGGGATAAAGGTGAGCAGTTCTTC,CASSSTLGVGRDKGEQFF
TRBV21-1,few,9,TRBJ1-1,-,TGTGCCAGCACAGTTGAAGCTTTCTTT,CASTVEAFF
TRBV4-1,-,15,TRBJ2-6,-,TGCGCCAGCAGCCAGGCCAGCTCTGGGGCCAACGTCCTGACTTTC,CASSQASSGANVLTF
TRBV20-1,once,11,TRBJ1-1,-,TGCAGTGCTAGCGAAGGCAGGGAAGCTTTCTTT,CSASEGREAFF
TRBV12-3/TRBV12-4,once,13,TRBJ1-1,-,TGTGCCAGCAGTTTAGCGTTGGGAGCGAGGGCTTTCTTT,CASSLALGARAFF